This is a list of T cell receptor beta chains from one sample in a study of vaccination and CD4 T cells after COVID-19. The antigens for these receptors are not known. Each CDR3 protein gets one entry after TCRdb re-called the PCR reads with MiXCR. The profile shows around 25,000 distinct CDR3 sequences, about 31% of them singletons. This sample comprised CD4+ T cells from blood, cultured in vitro, obtained about 7 months after SARS-CoV-2 vaccination. Source of these receptors: a human donor who had recovered from COVID-19. Each CDR3 is given with its conserved first and last residue. The D gene is left open where the match is weak. Some rows have no size entry. The others give once, few or many, or a class for an expanded clone.

clone_size | j_call | v_call | d_call | cdr3_nt | cdr3_aa
NA | TRBJ2-7 | TRBV28 | TRBD1 | TGTGCCAGCAGGCCGGGACAGGAGCCTGAGCAGTACTTC | CASRPGQEPEQYF
NA | TRBJ2-6 | TRBV20-1 | NA | TGCAGTGCTGGCGCAGGTGGGGCCAACGTCCTGACTTTC | CSAGAGGANVLTF
few | TRBJ2-7 | TRBV20-1 | NA | TGCAGTGCACCCCAGAATCCAACCTACGAGCAGTACTTC | CSAPQNPTYEQYF
NA | TRBJ2-1 | TRBV20-1 | NA | TGCAGTGCTAGAGTTCCAAGCGGATCCTCCTACAATGAGCAGTTCTTC | CSARVPSGSSYNEQFF
few | TRBJ2-1 | TRBV20-1 | NA | TGCAGTGCTCCTCCCCCGGCTTACAATGAGCAGTTCTTC | CSAPPPAYNEQFF
NA | TRBJ2-3 | TRBV27 | NA | TGTGCCAGCAGTTTAAACATAGTTGGAGATACGCAGTATTTT | CASSLNIVGDTQYF
NA | TRBJ2-1 | TRBV28 | TRBD2 | TGTGCCAGCAGTTTATCTAGCGGGAGGCGCTACAATGAGCAGTTCTTC | CASSLSSGRRYNEQFF
few | TRBJ2-7 | TRBV20-1 | NA | TGCAGTGCTAGAGACAGGAACATGCAGTACTTC | CSARDRNMQYF
few | TRBJ1-1 | TRBV25-1 | NA | TGTGCCAGCAGTGAAGTGGGGTACACTGAAGCTTTCTTT | CASSEVGYTEAFF
NA | TRBJ2-1 | TRBV18 | TRBD2 | TGTGCCAGCTCACCTGGGCTAGCGGGATGGGAGCAGTTCTTC | CASSPGLAGWEQFF
NA | TRBJ2-3 | TRBV30 | NA | TGTGCCTGGAGTGTTGGGTCAGATACGCAGTATTTT | CAWSVGSDTQYF